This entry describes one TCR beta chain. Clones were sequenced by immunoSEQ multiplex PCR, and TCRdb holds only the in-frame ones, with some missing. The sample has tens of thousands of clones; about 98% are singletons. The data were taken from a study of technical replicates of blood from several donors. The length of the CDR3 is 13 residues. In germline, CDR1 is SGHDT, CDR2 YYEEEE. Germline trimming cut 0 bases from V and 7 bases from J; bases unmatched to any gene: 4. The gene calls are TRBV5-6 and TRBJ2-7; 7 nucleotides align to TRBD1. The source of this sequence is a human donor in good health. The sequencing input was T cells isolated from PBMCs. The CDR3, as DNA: TGTGCCAGCAGCTTGGACAGGGGTTGGGAGCAGTACTTC. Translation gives CASSLDRGWEQYF.